The 15 T cell receptor beta chains below all came from one sample that was sequenced in a study of blood T cell repertoires in COVID-19 (dated by TCRdb to about 2020). The receptor library was made with the immunoSEQ multiplex PCR assay. TCRdb retrieved this table from immuneACCESS and kept in-frame rearrangements only. Not all clones are present; in checked studies, unresolved V genes account for under half, and no reason is known for the remainder. The sample yields some 29,000 clones; 80% were counted once. The ten biggest clones cover roughly half of the sample. Sequencing was performed on peripheral blood. These TCRs come from a woman in her sixties or seventies with acute or convalescent COVID-19.

This rearrangement joins TRBV7-9 to TRBJ2-7, with TRBD1 identical over 9 bases. CDR3 size: 14 residues. Trimming at V came to 6 bases and at J to 5 bases, leaving 8 bases not matched to a gene. In germline, CDR1 is SEHNR, CDR2 FQNEAQ (reference sequence). CDR3 sequence: CASSRDRADDEQYF. For the CDR3, the DNA is TGTGCCAGCAGTCGGGACAGGGCTGACGACGAGCAGTACTTC.

The genes are TRBV28 and TRBJ1-5; 8 bases are shared with TRBD1. CDR3 length: 14 residues. In germline, CDR1 is MDHEN, CDR2 SYDVKM. J was trimmed by 4 bases and V by 6 bases; bases with no gene match: 5. Here the CDR3 reads CASRRTGPNQPQHF. The CDR3 DNA is TGTGCCAGCAGGCGGACAGGGCCGAATCAGCCCCAGCATTTT.

This clone has a single count. The chain's CDR3 is CATARDKSTDTQYF. CDR3 bases: TGTGCCACCGCCAGGGATAAAAGCACAGATACGCAGTATTTT. The chain uses TRBV15 and TRBJ2-3; D might be TRBD1 (5 bases). With 8 bases removed from V and 0 bases from J, the gap between germline ends came to 12 bases. This CDR3 has 14 amino acids. CDR1 and CDR2 (germline): LNHNV, YYDKDF (reference sequence).

V gene TRBV9 combines with J gene TRBJ2-1, with D maybe TRBD2 (6 bases). The V end was cut by 6 bases, the J end by 4 bases, with 14 bases between. Germline CDR1 is SGDLS and CDR2 is YYNGEE. The CDR3 has 14 amino acids. The CDR3 is CASTGDSVYNEQFF. CDR3 DNA: TGTGCCAGCACCGGGGACTCCGTTTACAATGAGCAGTTCTTC.

V usage is TRBV19 and J usage is TRBJ2-7, with D unresolved. Trimming cost V 2 bases and J 0 bases, with 8 bases left between them. CDR1 is LNHDA, CDR2 SQIVND, per germline (reference sequence). This CDR3 is built from 14 residues. CDR3 in amino acids: CASSIRGNSYEQYF. CDR3 bases: TGTGCCAGTAGTATACGAGGTAACTCCTACGAGCAGTACTTC.

The V call is TRBV7-8, the J call TRBJ1-3, with D perhaps matching TRBD1 (5 bases). Deletions cut 4 bases from V and 3 bases from J, with 13 bases between. CDR1 and CDR2 from the germline V gene are SGHVS and FQNEAQ. CDR3 length equals 15 residues. The CDR3 loop reads CASSSEEGRGNTIYF. CDR3 bases: TGTGCCAGCAGCTCGGAGGAGGGGCGTGGAAACACCATATATTTT.

This chain uses TRBV28 with TRBJ1-1; D is undetermined. CDR1 is MDHEN, CDR2 SYDVKM, per germline. V was shortened by 3 bases and J by 4 bases, with 15 bases between the two germline ends. This CDR3 has 15 amino acids. The CDR3 loop reads CASSFSGGYFTEAFF. CDR3 DNA sequence: TGTGCCAGCAGTTTTTCGGGTGGGTATTTCACTGAAGCTTTCTTT.

This clone was observed once. This chain links TRBV14 with TRBJ2-1; 8 bases agree with TRBD2. V gave up 1 base and J gave up 0 bases; unmatched junction bases: 5. Germline values: CDR1 SGHDN, CDR2 FVKESK. The CDR3 covers 17 residues. The CDR3 DNA follows: TGTGCCAGCAGCCAAGGGCTAGCGGGTTTCTCCTACAATGAGCAGTTCTTC. It is translated as CASSQGLAGFSYNEQFF.

This clone was recorded only once. The chain recombines TRBV19 with TRBJ2-2; TRBD2 is a possible D gene (5 bases). V lost 5 bases and J 3 bases, leaving 7 bases between the germline ends. The CDR3 is 13 amino acids. CDR1 is LNHDA and CDR2 is SQIVND in the germline V gene (reference sequence). This CDR3 reads CASSRDYTGELFF. The DNA of the CDR3 is TGTGCCAGTAGTCGGGATTACACCGGGGAGCTGTTTTTT.

This clone was counted at least ten times. This rearrangement joins TRBV4-1 to TRBJ2-5; 8 nucleotides match TRBD1. The trim removed 0 bases at V and 7 bases at J, leaving 7 bases unmatched. This CDR3 has 15 residues. Germline V gives CDR1 MGHRA, CDR2 YSYEKL. CDR3 bases: TGCGCCAGCAGCCAAGATGAAGGACAGGGTCTGACCCAGTACTTC. This encodes CASSQDEGQGLTQYF.

The chain couples TRBV2 to TRBJ1-1; D remains unclear. V was pared by 5 bases and J by 4 bases, with 14 bases between. There are 14 residues in the CDR3. CDR1 and CDR2 from the germline V gene are SNHLY and FYNNEI. The CDR3 bases are TGTGCCAGCAGTCCAGGATGGGGAGGCACTGAAGCTTTCTTT. It yields the protein CASSPGWGGTEAFF. The full variable domain, with the rest looked up from reference TRBV2 and TRBJ1-1, is EPEVTQTPSHQVTQMGQEVILRCVPISNHLYFYWYRQILGQKVEFLVSFYNNEISEKSEIFDDQFSVERPDGSNFTLKIRSTKLEDSAMYFCASSPGWGGTEAFFGQGTRLTVV.

This clone was seen a single time. This rearrangement joins TRBV28 to TRBJ1-4; 9 nucleotides match TRBD1. Germline trimming cut 6 bases from V and 8 bases from J; bases unmatched to any gene: 10. The CDR3 loop spans 15 amino acids. From germline, CDR1 is MDHEN and CDR2 SYDVKM. DNA of the CDR3: TGTGCCAGCAGATCACAGGGGGCGAGGGACGAAAAACTGTTTTTT. Protein: CASRSQGARDEKLFF.

The chain links TRBV7-6 to TRBJ2-7; TRBD1 matches 9 bases. Germline lookup yields CDR1 SGHVS and CDR2 FNYEAQ. The CDR3 extends over 15 amino acids. V trimming: 0 bases; J trimming: 2 bases; junction bases outside the gene matches: 2. The CDR3 DNA is TGTGCCAGCAGCTTAGCTGGGACAGGGCCCTACGAGCAGTACTTC. Protein product: CASSLAGTGPYEQYF.

CDR3 sequence: CASSQEVTGGVVAFF. The CDR3 bases are TGTGCCAGCAGCCAAGAGGTGACAGGGGGAGTGGTGGCTTTCTTT. The rearrangement uses TRBV4-2 and TRBJ1-1, with 9 bases fitting TRBD1. The J segment lost 11 bases and the V segment lost 0 bases, leaving 10 bases of the junction unmatched. The CDR3 runs 15 residues. The germline gives CDR1 LGHNA, CDR2 YNFKEQ.

This chain links TRBV5-6 with TRBJ1-5; D is ambiguous. Trimming shortened V by 4 bases and J by 1 base, and 18 bases separated the two germline ends. The germline V gene has CDR1 SGHDT and CDR2 YYEEEE. The CDR3 runs to 17 residues. The CDR3 region is CASSKRVGALSNQPQHF. CDR3 sequence (DNA): TGTGCCAGCAGCAAGCGGGTAGGAGCCCTGAGCAATCAGCCCCAGCATTTT.